A selection of T cell receptor beta chains follows, all from one sample in a study of blood T cell repertoires in COVID-19. Method: immunoSEQ multiplex PCR; TCRdb's copy keeps in-frame clones and lacks some. The sample holds about 180,000 clones, over 65% seen once. Sequenced: peripheral blood. These receptors were obtained from a person aged 70 to 85 with COVID-19, enrolled during active disease. The CDR3 runs from the conserved cysteine through the conserved F or W. A D gene is named only where the DNA matches it firmly. A row's size may be missing; if present it is once, few, many or a size class.

CDR3nt,CDR3aa,v_gene,j_gene,d_gene,abundance,len
TGCGCCAGCAGCTTGACCTTTCGACAGGACTCTGGAAACACCATATATTTT,CASSLTFRQDSGNTIYF,TRBV5-1,TRBJ1-3,.,.,17
TGTGCCAGCAGTTGGGACAGGGGGCCTGGACAGCCCCAGCATTTT,CASSWDRGPGQPQHF,TRBV28,TRBJ1-5,TRBD1,.,15
TGTGCCAGCAGAAAAACGGACAGGGGTGTTTCTTCACCCCTCCACTTT,CASRKTDRGVSSPLHF,TRBV6-6,TRBJ1-6,TRBD1,.,16
TGCGCCAGCAGCTTGGACCCTTCGCGCACCGGGGAGCTGTTTTTT,CASSLDPSRTGELFF,TRBV5-1,TRBJ2-2,.,.,15
TGTGCCAGTAGTTTCGGACTAGCGGGAGGACGCACAGATACGCAGTATTTT,CASSFGLAGGRTDTQYF,TRBV19,TRBJ2-3,TRBD2,.,17
TGTGCCAGCTCACCAGGGCAGACCCCATACAATGAGCAGTTCTTC,CASSPGQTPYNEQFF,TRBV18,TRBJ2-1,.,.,15
TGTGCCAGCAGCTTCGGGACAGGGGGCCGCTATAGCAATCAGCCCCAGCATTTT,CASSFGTGGRYSNQPQHF,TRBV5-6,TRBJ1-5,TRBD1,.,18
TGTGCCTGTGGACAGACAACCCGTGAAGCTTTCTTT,CACGQTTREAFF,TRBV7-9,TRBJ1-1,.,.,12
TGTGCCAGCAGCCACGGGGACAACTCCTACGAGCAGTACTTC,CASSHGDNSYEQYF,TRBV5-5,TRBJ2-7,.,.,14
TGTGCCAGCAGCCAACGGAAACGACAGGTAGGGGATCAGCCCCAGCATTTT,CASSQRKRQVGDQPQHF,TRBV3-1/TRBV3-2,TRBJ1-5,.,.,17
TGTGCCAGCAGAACAGGGTGGGGGATCCCGAACACTGAAGCTTTCTTT,CASRTGWGIPNTEAFF,TRBV27,TRBJ1-1,.,once,16
TGTGCCAGCAGCCAAGCTCAGGGGTTAATGAACACTGAAGCTTTCTTT,CASSQAQGLMNTEAFF,TRBV14,TRBJ1-1,.,.,16
TGTGCCAGCAGCCGACAGGGTCCTAATGAAAAACTGTTTTTT,CASSRQGPNEKLFF,TRBV11-2,TRBJ1-4,TRBD1,.,14
TGTGCCAGCCTAATACAGCCTACACTAGGTACGCAGTATTTT,CASLIQPTLGTQYF,TRBV2,TRBJ2-3,.,.,14
TGTGCCAGCTCACTCTACGACAGGGACGAGACCCAGTACTTC,CASSLYDRDETQYF,TRBV18,TRBJ2-5,TRBD1,.,14
TGCGCCAGCAGCCAAGACCACGGGAGCGGGGGAGCTTACGAGCAGTACTTC,CASSQDHGSGGAYEQYF,TRBV4-3,TRBJ2-7,TRBD2,few,17